In this sample, the clone carrying this T cell receptor (beta chain) turned up a few times. No antigen is known for it. Trimming cost V 2 bases and J 4 bases; bases outside gene matches: 10. The CDR3 contains 17 residues. The germline gives CDR1 SGHNT, CDR2 YENEEA. The record originates from a study of regulatory T cells in long-lasting Graves disease. The authors built TCR beta libraries using iRepertoire HTBI primers and Arm-PCR of CDR3 regions. In the source study's methods: Samples collectively showed some 60 TRBV and fewer than 15 TRBJ segments. TCRdb reprocessed the multiplex PCR reads via MiXCR and lists one record per CDR3 protein. TCRdb's processing, not the authors', yielded these V and J calls. The table includes roughly 510,000 distinct CDR3 sequences, about 16% detected once. Study outcomes and limitations: Persistent patients had a count of shared public clonotypes (around 2,500) that exceeded that of new patients (about 970).

Time point meaning: newly diagnosed GD, antithyroid drugs for less than 3 months. Isolated PBMC RNA provided the starting material for the TCR library. This sample was also put to use in a study of T cells in Graves' hyperthyroidism and ophthalmopathy.

The V and J genes are TRBV11-3 and TRBJ2-3; the match to TRBD2 covers 9 bases. The starting material was peripheral blood mononuclear cells (PBMCs), obtained at new diagnosis, from a patient treated with antithyroid drugs. The receptor was derived from a man aged 18-30 years with Graves disease. CDR3 nucleotide sequence: TGTGCCAGCAGCTTATCAGGGAGCTTAGCGGGAGCAGATACGCAGTATTTT. This gives the protein CASSLSGSLAGADTQYF.